Listed below are T cell receptor beta chains from one sample, sequenced in a study of blood T cells in healthy people across ages. TCRdb processed the 5' RACE reads anew with MiXCR; each CDR3 protein has one entry. The repertoire consists of approximately 1,700,000 distinct CDR3 sequences, with 39% occurring once and the leading ten covering 23%. The specimen was blood. The source of these receptors is a human donor in good health. Both conserved end residues are part of each CDR3. The D gene is left open where the match is weak. Not every row has a clone size; where given, it reads once, few, many or a size class.

clone_size: -; j_call: TRBJ2-5; d_call: -; v_call: TRBV2; cdr3_nt: TGTGCCAGCAATTACAGACAAGAGACCCAGTACTTC; cdr3_aa: CASNYRQETQYF
clone_size: few; j_call: TRBJ1-6; d_call: TRBD1; v_call: TRBV7-2; cdr3_nt: TGTGCCAGCAGCTTAGGAAGGGGGCCCTATAATTCACCCCTCCACTTT; cdr3_aa: CASSLGRGPYNSPLHF
clone_size: few; j_call: TRBJ2-3; d_call: -; v_call: TRBV12-3/TRBV12-4; cdr3_nt: TGTGCCAGCACTGTTACCCCCAATACGCAGTATTTT; cdr3_aa: CASTVTPNTQYF
clone_size: few; j_call: TRBJ1-5; d_call: -; v_call: TRBV5-5; cdr3_nt: TGTGCCAGCGCAGGATTAAGCAATCAGCCCCAGCATTTT; cdr3_aa: CASAGLSNQPQHF
clone_size: few; j_call: TRBJ2-6; d_call: -; v_call: TRBV3-1; cdr3_nt: TGTGCCGGCAGCCAAAGAATTAGCTCTGGGGCCAACGTCCTGACTTTC; cdr3_aa: CAGSQRISSGANVLTF
clone_size: -; j_call: TRBJ2-6; d_call: -; v_call: TRBV19; cdr3_nt: TGTGCCAGTAGTATTGGGGCGGGGTACTCTGGGGCCAACGTCCTGACTTTC; cdr3_aa: CASSIGAGYSGANVLTF
clone_size: -; j_call: TRBJ2-7; d_call: TRBD2; v_call: TRBV7-2; cdr3_nt: TGTGCCAGCAGCCCACAGACTAGCGGGGTTGGGCAGTACTTC; cdr3_aa: CASSPQTSGVGQYF
clone_size: -; j_call: TRBJ1-1; d_call: -; v_call: TRBV7-2; cdr3_nt: TGTGCCAGCAGCTTTTATCCGCCGGACGCTGAGATGAACACTGAAGCTTTCTTT; cdr3_aa: CASSFYPPDAEMNTEAFF
clone_size: -; j_call: TRBJ1-5; d_call: -; v_call: TRBV20-1; cdr3_nt: TGCAGCGCCGCGTCGCCCCTACAGGGTTCTCAGCCCCAGCATTTT; cdr3_aa: CSAASPLQGSQPQHF
clone_size: -; j_call: TRBJ2-5; d_call: -; v_call: TRBV12-3/TRBV12-4; cdr3_nt: TGTGCCAGCAGCAGGACCCTAAGCTGGGAGCAGTACTTC; cdr3_aa: CASSRTLSWEQYF
clone_size: -; j_call: TRBJ2-7; d_call: -; v_call: TRBV7-9; cdr3_nt: TGTGCCAGCAGCCTACGTCTGGGGCCCTACGAGCAGTACTTC; cdr3_aa: CASSLRLGPYEQYF
clone_size: -; j_call: TRBJ1-4; d_call: -; v_call: TRBV6-5; cdr3_nt: TGTGCCAGCAGTGCAACCTTCCACGAAAAACTGTTTTTT; cdr3_aa: CASSATFHEKLFF
clone_size: few; j_call: TRBJ2-1; d_call: -; v_call: TRBV7-2; cdr3_nt: TGTGCCAGCAGCCCCAGGGGCCTAAATGAGCAGTTCTTC; cdr3_aa: CASSPRGLNEQFF
clone_size: -; j_call: TRBJ2-7; d_call: -; v_call: TRBV5-1; cdr3_nt: TGCGCCAGCAGCTGGGATCACAGCGCCTACGAGCAGTACTTC; cdr3_aa: CASSWDHSAYEQYF
clone_size: -; j_call: TRBJ2-2; d_call: -; v_call: TRBV12-3/TRBV12-4; cdr3_nt: TGTGCCAGCAGTTTCCCGACACTCAGTCCGAACACCGGGGAGCTGTTTTTT; cdr3_aa: CASSFPTLSPNTGELFF
clone_size: few; j_call: TRBJ1-2; d_call: -; v_call: TRBV5-1; cdr3_nt: TGCGCCAGCAGCTTGGGAGACGGAGCTGGCTACACCTTC; cdr3_aa: CASSLGDGAGYTF
clone_size: -; j_call: TRBJ1-2; d_call: -; v_call: TRBV6-5; cdr3_nt: TGTGCCAGCGGTTATGGGCAGGGCCACTACACCTTC; cdr3_aa: CASGYGQGHYTF
clone_size: few; j_call: TRBJ2-7; d_call: -; v_call: TRBV5-6; cdr3_nt: TGTGCCAGCAGCTTTGAACCTGGACAGAGCTACGAGCAGTACTTC; cdr3_aa: CASSFEPGQSYEQYF
clone_size: few; j_call: TRBJ1-4; d_call: -; v_call: TRBV4-2; cdr3_nt: TGTGCCAGCAGCCAAGGGGGGGGAGGAGGAGAAAAACTGTTTTTT; cdr3_aa: CASSQGGGGGEKLFF